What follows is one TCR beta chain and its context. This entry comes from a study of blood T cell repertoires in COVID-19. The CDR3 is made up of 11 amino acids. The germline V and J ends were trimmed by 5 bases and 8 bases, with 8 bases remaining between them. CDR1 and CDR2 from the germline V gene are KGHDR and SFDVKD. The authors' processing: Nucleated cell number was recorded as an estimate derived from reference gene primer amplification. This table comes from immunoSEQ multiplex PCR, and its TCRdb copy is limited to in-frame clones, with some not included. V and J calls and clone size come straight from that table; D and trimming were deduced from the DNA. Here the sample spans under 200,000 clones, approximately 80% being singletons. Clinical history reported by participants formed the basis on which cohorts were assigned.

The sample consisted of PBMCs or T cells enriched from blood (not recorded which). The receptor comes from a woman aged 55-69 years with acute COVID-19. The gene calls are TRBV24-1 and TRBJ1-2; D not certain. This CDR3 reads CATSGPRGYTF. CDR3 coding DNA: TGTGCCACCAGTGGGCCGCGGGGCTACACCTTC.